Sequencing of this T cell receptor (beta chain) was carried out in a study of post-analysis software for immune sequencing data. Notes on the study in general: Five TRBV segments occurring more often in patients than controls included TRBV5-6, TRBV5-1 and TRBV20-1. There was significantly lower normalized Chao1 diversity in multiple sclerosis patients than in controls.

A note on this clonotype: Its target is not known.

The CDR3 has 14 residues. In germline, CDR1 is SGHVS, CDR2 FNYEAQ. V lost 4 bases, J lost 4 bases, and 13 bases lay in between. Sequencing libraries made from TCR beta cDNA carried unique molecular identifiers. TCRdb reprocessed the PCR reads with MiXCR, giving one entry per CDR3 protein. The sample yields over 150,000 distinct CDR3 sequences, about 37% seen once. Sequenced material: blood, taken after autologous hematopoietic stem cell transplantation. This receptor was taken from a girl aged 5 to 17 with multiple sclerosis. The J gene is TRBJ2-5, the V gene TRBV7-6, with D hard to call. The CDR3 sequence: CASSSGANGETQYF. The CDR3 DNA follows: TGTGCCAGCAGCTCCGGAGCGAACGGAGAGACCCAGTACTTC. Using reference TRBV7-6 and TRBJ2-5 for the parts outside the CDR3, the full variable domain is GAGVSQSPRYKVTKRGQDVALRCDPISGHVSLYWYRQALGQGPEFLTYFNYEAQQDKSGLPNDRFSAERPEGSISTLTIQRTEQRDSAMYRCASSSGANGETQYFGPGTRLLVL.